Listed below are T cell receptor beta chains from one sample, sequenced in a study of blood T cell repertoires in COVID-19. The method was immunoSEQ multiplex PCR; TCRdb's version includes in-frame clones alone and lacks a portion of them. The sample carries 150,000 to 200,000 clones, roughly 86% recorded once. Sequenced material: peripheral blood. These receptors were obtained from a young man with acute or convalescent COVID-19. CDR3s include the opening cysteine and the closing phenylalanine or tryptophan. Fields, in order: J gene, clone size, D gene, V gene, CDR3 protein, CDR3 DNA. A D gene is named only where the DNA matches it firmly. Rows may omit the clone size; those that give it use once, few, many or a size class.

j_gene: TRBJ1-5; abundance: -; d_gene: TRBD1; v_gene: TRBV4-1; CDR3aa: CASSQDRTGGNQPQHF; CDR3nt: TGCGCCAGCAGCCAAGATAGGACAGGGGGGAATCAGCCCCAGCATTTT
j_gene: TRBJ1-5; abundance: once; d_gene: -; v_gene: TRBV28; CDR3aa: CASSFRPQGNQPQHF; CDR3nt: TGTGCCAGCAGTTTTCGGCCCCAGGGGAATCAGCCCCAGCATTTT
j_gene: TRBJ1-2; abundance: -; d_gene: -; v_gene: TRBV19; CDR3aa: CASNLNRAHYGYTF; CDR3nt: TGTGCCAGTAACCTGAACAGGGCCCACTATGGCTACACCTTC
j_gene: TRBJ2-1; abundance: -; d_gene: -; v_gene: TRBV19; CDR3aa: CASSMLAGSRSSYNEQFF; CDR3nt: TGTGCCAGTAGTATGTTGGCAGGGTCTAGGAGCTCCTACAATGAGCAGTTCTTC
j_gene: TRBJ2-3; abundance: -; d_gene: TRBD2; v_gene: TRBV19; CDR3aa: CASSLGTSGEKDTQYF; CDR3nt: TGTGCCAGTAGTCTAGGGACTAGCGGGGAAAAGGATACGCAGTATTTT
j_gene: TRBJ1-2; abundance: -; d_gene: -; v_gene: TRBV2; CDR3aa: CARKTAGDYGYTF; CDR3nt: TGTGCCAGGAAGACAGCCGGAGACTATGGCTACACCTTC
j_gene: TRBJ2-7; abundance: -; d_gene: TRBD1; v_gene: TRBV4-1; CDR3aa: CASSQVQDRVLDEQYF; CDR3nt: TGCGCCAGCAGCCAAGTACAGGACAGGGTCTTGGACGAGCAGTACTTC
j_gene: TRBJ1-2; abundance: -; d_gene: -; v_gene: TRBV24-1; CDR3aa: CATSDTRDTATGNYGYTF; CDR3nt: TGTGCCACCAGTGATACCCGGGACACCGCAACAGGAAACTATGGCTACACCTTC
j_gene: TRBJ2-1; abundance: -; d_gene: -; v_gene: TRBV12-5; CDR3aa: CASGLTASSSYNEQFF; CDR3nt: TGTGCTAGTGGCCTGACAGCTTCGAGCTCCTACAATGAGCAGTTCTTC
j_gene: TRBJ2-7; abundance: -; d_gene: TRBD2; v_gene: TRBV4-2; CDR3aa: CASSQELAGGAYEQYF; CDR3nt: TGTGCCAGCAGCCAAGAGCTAGCGGGGGGCGCCTACGAGCAGTACTTC
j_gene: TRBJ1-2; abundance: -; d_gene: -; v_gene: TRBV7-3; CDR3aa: CASSPAGVIGGYTF; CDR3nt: TGTGCCAGCAGCCCTGCCGGGGTGATCGGGGGCTACACCTTC
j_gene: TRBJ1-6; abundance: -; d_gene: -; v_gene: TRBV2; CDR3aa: CASSPGAGYNSPLHF; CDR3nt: TGTGCCAGCAGCCCAGGGGCAGGATATAATTCACCCCTCCACTTT
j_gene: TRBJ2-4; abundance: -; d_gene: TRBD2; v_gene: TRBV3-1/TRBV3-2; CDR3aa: CASSRVGGGGKNIQYF; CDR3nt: TGTGCCAGCAGCCGAGTCGGCGGGGGGGGAAAAAACATTCAGTACTTC
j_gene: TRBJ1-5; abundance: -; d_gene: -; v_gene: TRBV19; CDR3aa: CASSISTRQGKQPQHF; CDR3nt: TGTGCCAGTAGTATATCTACTCGGCAGGGTAAACAGCCCCAGCATTTT
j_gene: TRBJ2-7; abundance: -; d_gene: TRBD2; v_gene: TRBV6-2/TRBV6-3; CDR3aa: CASSSSGGGSYEQYF; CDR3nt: TGTGCCAGCAGTTCTAGCGGGGGGGGCTCCTACGAGCAGTACTTC
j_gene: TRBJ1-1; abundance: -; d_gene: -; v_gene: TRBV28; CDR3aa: CASSQSAGTEAFF; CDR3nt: TGTGCCAGCAGTCAGAGTGCGGGAACTGAAGCTTTCTTT
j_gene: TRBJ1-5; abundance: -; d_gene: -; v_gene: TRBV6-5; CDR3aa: CASSYETSQRPAQHF; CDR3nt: TGTGCCAGCAGTTACGAGACAAGCCAACGTCCGGCCCAGCATTTT
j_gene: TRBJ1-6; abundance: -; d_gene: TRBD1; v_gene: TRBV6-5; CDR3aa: CASSYSTGANSPLHF; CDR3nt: TGTGCCAGCAGTTACTCCACAGGGGCCAATTCACCCCTCCACTTT
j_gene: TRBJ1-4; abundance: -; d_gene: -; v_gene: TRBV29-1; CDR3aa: CSVEAGETNEKLFF; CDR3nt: TGCAGCGTAGAAGCGGGAGAAACTAATGAAAAACTGTTTTTT
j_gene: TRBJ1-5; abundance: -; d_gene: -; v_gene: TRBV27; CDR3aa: CASSSNRESGNQPQHF; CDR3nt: TGTGCCAGCAGTTCAAACAGGGAATCGGGCAATCAGCCCCAGCATTTT
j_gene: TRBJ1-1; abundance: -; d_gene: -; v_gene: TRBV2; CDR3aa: CASPTGPNTEAFF; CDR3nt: TGTGCCAGCCCAACAGGGCCGAACACTGAAGCTTTCTTT
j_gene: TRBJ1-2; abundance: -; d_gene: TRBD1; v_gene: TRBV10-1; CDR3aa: CASSEYRRQGHGYTF; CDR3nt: TGCGCCAGCAGTGAGTACCGAAGACAGGGCCATGGCTACACCTTC
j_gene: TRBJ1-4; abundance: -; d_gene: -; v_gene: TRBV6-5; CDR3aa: CASSTRGGQGEKLFF; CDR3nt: TGTGCCAGCAGCACCCGGGGGGGCCAAGGGGAAAAACTGTTTTTT
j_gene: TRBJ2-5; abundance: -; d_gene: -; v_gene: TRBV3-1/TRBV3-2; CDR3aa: CASSQRRAQYF; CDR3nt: TGTGCCAGCAGCCAGAGGAGGGCCCAGTACTTC
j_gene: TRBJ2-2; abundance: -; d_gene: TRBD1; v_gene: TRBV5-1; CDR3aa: CASSYGTGRTGELFF; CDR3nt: TGCGCCAGCAGCTACGGGACAGGGCGGACCGGGGAGCTGTTTTTT
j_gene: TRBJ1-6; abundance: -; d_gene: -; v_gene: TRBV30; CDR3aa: CAWQDSSPPLHF; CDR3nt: TGTGCCTGGCAGGACAGCAGCCCACCCCTCCACTTT
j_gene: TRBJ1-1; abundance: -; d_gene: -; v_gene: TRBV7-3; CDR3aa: CASSLTGGTEAFF; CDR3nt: TGTGCCAGCAGCTTAACAGGGGGCACTGAAGCTTTCTTT
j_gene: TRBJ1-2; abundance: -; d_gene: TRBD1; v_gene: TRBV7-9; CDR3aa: CASDQGAMLGYTF; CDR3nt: TGTGCCAGCGACCAGGGGGCGATGCTTGGCTACACCTTC
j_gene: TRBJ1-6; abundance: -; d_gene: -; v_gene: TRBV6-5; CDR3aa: CASTTGGLSPLHF; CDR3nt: TGTGCCAGCACTACGGGGGGGTTATCACCCCTCCACTTT
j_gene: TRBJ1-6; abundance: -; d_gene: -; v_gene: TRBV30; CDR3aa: CAWTGGLEGSPLHF; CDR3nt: TGTGCCTGGACAGGCGGACTAGAGGGGTCACCCCTCCACTTT
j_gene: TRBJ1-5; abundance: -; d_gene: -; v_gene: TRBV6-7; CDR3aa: CASTRERPIYSNQPQHF; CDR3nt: TGTGCCAGCACCCGGGAACGCCCGATTTATAGCAATCAGCCCCAGCATTTT